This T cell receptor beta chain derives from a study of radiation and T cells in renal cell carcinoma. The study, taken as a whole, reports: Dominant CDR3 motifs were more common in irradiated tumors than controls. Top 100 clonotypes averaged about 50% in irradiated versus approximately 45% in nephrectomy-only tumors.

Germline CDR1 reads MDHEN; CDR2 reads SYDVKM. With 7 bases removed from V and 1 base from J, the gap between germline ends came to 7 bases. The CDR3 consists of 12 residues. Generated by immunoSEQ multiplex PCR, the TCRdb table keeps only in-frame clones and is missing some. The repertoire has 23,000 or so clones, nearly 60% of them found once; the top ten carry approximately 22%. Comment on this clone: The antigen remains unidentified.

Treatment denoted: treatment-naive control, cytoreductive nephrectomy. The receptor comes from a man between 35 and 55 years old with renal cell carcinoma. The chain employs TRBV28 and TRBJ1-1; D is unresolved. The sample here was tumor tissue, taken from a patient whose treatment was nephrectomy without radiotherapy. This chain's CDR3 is CASMRRNTEAFF. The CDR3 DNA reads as TGTGCCAGCATGAGAAGGAACACTGAAGCTTTCTTT.